This TCR beta chain was identified in a study of T cells in Graves' hyperthyroidism and ophthalmopathy. Researchers amplified the TCR beta CDR3 regions from RNA transcripts. First-round RT-PCR of the TCR CDR3 relied on the HTBI primer set. TCRdb re-called the multiplex PCR reads through MiXCR, storing one row per CDR3 protein. The sample records some 500,000 distinct CDR3 sequences, under 15% being singletons. This clonotype has a count of ten or more. The germline CDR1 and CDR2 sequences are SGHVS and FQNEAQ. The CDR3 consists of 13 residues. The V segment lost 5 bases and the J segment 7 bases; nucleotides outside the gene matches: 4.

This sequence originates from a woman in her late teens or twenties with Graves' hyperthyroidism. The sequenced sample consisted of blood. The gene calls are TRBV7-8 and TRBJ1-2; 10 bases map to TRBD1. The CDR3 protein is CASSGRTGGGYTF. CDR3 bases: TGTGCCAGCAGCGGTCGGACAGGGGGTGGCTACACCTTC.